Listed here is a single T cell receptor (beta chain). What it recognizes is unknown. The CDR3 runs 16 residues. With V trimmed by 5 bases and J by 1 base, 7 bases remained unmatched. The germline gives CDR1 SGHRS, CDR2 YFSETQ. One entry per CDR3 protein, called by TCRdb with MiXCR from the RT-PCR reads. Of about 650,000 distinct CDR3 sequences listed, less than 15% are singletons. These data are taken from a study of response to subunit inactivated influenza vaccine. General observations from the study: Authors suggested that a seasonal influenza vaccination recruits few new T cells each time.

The source is a man between 45 and 60 years old who received an inactivated influenza vaccine. This sample comprised PBMCs from blood, obtained roughly 15 days before vaccination. The chain employs TRBV5-1 and TRBJ2-2, with TRBD1 identical over 8 bases. The CDR3 spells CASSPRQGWNTGELFF. CDR3 DNA: TGCGCCAGCAGTCCGAGACAGGGGTGGAACACCGGGGAGCTGTTTTTT.